Listed below are T cell receptor beta chains from one sample, sequenced in a study of blood T cells in healthy people across ages. TCRdb fed the 5' RACE reads into MiXCR, producing one record per CDR3 protein. The data hold around 1,700,000 distinct CDR3 sequences, with roughly 28% observed a single time. The sample taken for sequencing was blood. The receptors shown here come from a woman aged 25 to 45 in good health. Each CDR3 is given with its conserved first and last residue. Each record gives: clone size, J gene, V gene, D gene, CDR3 protein, CDR3 DNA. A D gene is named only where the DNA matches it firmly. Size tells how often a clone was seen (once, few, many) or the class of an expanded clone, and some rows leave it out.

>-|TRBJ2-7|TRBV14|-
CASSQQPTGLYEQYF
TGTGCCAGCAGCCAGCAACCCACAGGGCTGTACGAGCAGTACTTC
>few|TRBJ2-4|TRBV15|TRBD1
CATSRQGQGDEQYF
TGTGCCACCAGCAGACAGGGCCAGGGGGATGAGCAGTACTTC
>-|TRBJ2-5|TRBV2|TRBD2
CASSEGEAGGRETQYF
TGTGCCAGCAGTGAAGGTGAAGCGGGGGGCCGGGAGACCCAGTACTTC
>-|TRBJ2-1|TRBV5-1|TRBD2
CASSSGRNDNEQFF
TGCGCCAGCAGTAGCGGGAGAAACGACAATGAGCAGTTCTTC
>few|TRBJ2-1|TRBV11-2|-
CASSRGASRQFF
TGTGCCAGCAGCCGGGGGGCTAGCAGGCAGTTCTTC
>-|TRBJ1-5|TRBV9|-
CASSVDGAPNQPQHF
TGTGCCAGCAGCGTAGACGGGGCCCCTAATCAGCCCCAGCATTTT
>-|TRBJ2-5|TRBV7-9|TRBD2
CASSSPALAGTGETQYF
TGTGCCAGCAGCTCCCCTGCTTTAGCGGGCACGGGGGAGACCCAGTACTTC
>many|TRBJ2-1|TRBV20-1|TRBD2
CSAPRAGGSPNEQFF
TGCAGTGCCCCGAGAGCGGGGGGCTCGCCGAATGAGCAGTTCTTC
>-|TRBJ1-1|TRBV7-2|-
CASSLGNLGTEAFF
TGTGCCAGCAGCTTAGGTAACTTGGGGACTGAAGCTTTCTTT
>-|TRBJ1-4|TRBV29-1|-
CSVVVNSANEKLFF
TGCAGCGTCGTTGTGAATTCGGCTAATGAAAAACTGTTTTTT
>-|TRBJ1-4|TRBV7-2|-
CASSLVMWEKLFF
TGTGCCAGCAGCTTAGTAATGTGGGAAAAACTGTTTTTT
>-|TRBJ2-4|TRBV5-2|-
CASSLRGIVCARGRRLAKNIQYF
TGTGCTAGCAGCTTACGCGGCATTGTTTGCGCACGGGGACGACGATTAGCCAAAAACATTCAGTACTTC
>-|TRBJ2-1|TRBV11-2|-
CASSLGFGGSYNEQFF
TGTGCCAGCAGCTTAGGGTTCGGAGGGTCCTACAATGAGCAGTTCTTC
>many|TRBJ1-5|TRBV28|-
CASSLYLSNQPQHF
TGTGCCAGCAGTTTATACTTGAGCAATCAGCCCCAGCATTTT
>few|TRBJ2-3|TRBV7-9|TRBD2
CASSSPAGGSRTDTQYF
TGTGCCAGCAGCTCGCCCGCGGGCGGGAGTCGAACAGATACGCAGTATTTT
>-|TRBJ1-2|TRBV7-9|-
CASSSLGAISGYTF
TGTGCCAGCAGCTCACTGGGGGCGATATCTGGCTACACCTTC
>-|TRBJ2-7|TRBV20-1|-
CSARDSARSSYEQYF
TGCAGTGCTAGAGATTCGGCCAGAAGCTCCTACGAGCAGTACTTC
>few|TRBJ2-7|TRBV10-3|-
CAISEGRPGGGYEQYF
TGTGCCATCAGTGAGGGTAGACCAGGGGGGGGCTACGAGCAGTACTTC
>-|TRBJ1-2|TRBV6-6|-
CASSYSEGHYGYTF
TGTGCCAGCAGTTACTCGGAGGGGCACTATGGCTACACCTTC
>many|TRBJ2-7|TRBV19|-
CASSIREGSYEQYF
TGTGCCAGTAGTATTCGAGAGGGGTCCTACGAGCAGTACTTC
>-|TRBJ2-5|TRBV5-5|-
CASSLGAQEETQYF
TGTGCCAGCAGCTTGGGGGCGCAGGAAGAGACCCAGTACTTC
>many|TRBJ2-5|TRBV15|-
CATSGGLVETQYF
TGTGCCACCAGCGGAGGACTTGTGGAGACCCAGTACTTC
>-|TRBJ2-1|TRBV7-2|-
CASSPWGGGYEQFF
TGTGCCAGCAGCCCATGGGGTGGGGGTTATGAGCAGTTCTTC
>-|TRBJ1-4|TRBV12-3/TRBV12-4|TRBD1
CASSWDSTNGKLFF
TGTGCCAGCAGTTGGGACAGTACGAATGGAAAACTGTTTTTT
>-|TRBJ2-2|TRBV5-1|-
CASSSRTVRTGELFF
TGCGCCAGCAGCTCAAGGACCGTGAGGACCGGGGAGCTGTTTTTT
>few|TRBJ2-5|TRBV6-4|TRBD2
CASSALAGDVETQYF
TGTGCCAGCAGTGCCCTAGCGGGGGATGTGGAGACCCAGTACTTC
>-|TRBJ1-2|TRBV24-1|TRBD1
CATSDDRDSGYGYTF
TGTGCCACCAGTGACGACAGGGACTCGGGCTATGGCTACACCTTC
>-|TRBJ2-3|TRBV5-1|-
CTSSGTEGTDTQYF
TGCACCAGCAGTGGCACAGAAGGCACAGATACGCAGTATTTT
>few|TRBJ1-4|TRBV2|-
CASRADATNEKLFF
TGTGCCAGCAGAGCAGACGCAACTAATGAAAAACTGTTTTTT
>-|TRBJ2-1|TRBV7-9|-
CASSPGEITSYNEQFF
TGTGCCAGCAGCCCGGGGGAGATTACCTCCTACAATGAGCAGTTCTTC
>-|TRBJ1-1|TRBV4-1|-
CASSQSGPGRGDTEAFF
TGCGCCAGCAGCCAATCGGGACCGGGACGGGGGGACACTGAAGCTTTCTTT
>few|TRBJ2-7|TRBV5-1|-
CASSSTRDLAYEQYF
TGCGCCAGCAGCTCAACGCGGGACTTGGCCTACGAGCAGTACTTC
>few|TRBJ2-3|TRBV29-1|-
CSVEISTDTQYF
TGCAGCGTTGAGATAAGCACAGATACGCAGTATTTT
>few|TRBJ2-5|TRBV6-5|TRBD2
CASNPLAGGDGTQYF
TGTGCCAGTAACCCCCTAGCGGGTGGGGATGGGACCCAGTACTTC
>-|TRBJ2-5|TRBV7-2|-
CASRGAGGGETQYF
TGTGCCAGCAGGGGTGCAGGGGGAGGTGAGACCCAGTACTTC
>few|TRBJ2-1|TRBV29-1|-
CSVVRKGYNEQFF
TGCAGCGTTGTAAGGAAGGGATACAATGAGCAGTTCTTC
>-|TRBJ2-6|TRBV7-9|-
CASSSGVSGADVLTF
TGTGCCAGCAGTTCAGGGGTATCCGGGGCCGACGTCCTGACTTTC
>-|TRBJ2-7|TRBV20-1|-
CSAKGRAGRSYEQYF
TGCAGTGCAAAGGGTCGGGCAGGGCGCTCCTACGAGCAGTACTTC
>many|TRBJ2-7|TRBV7-9|-
CASIRESDSSYEQYF
TGTGCCAGCATCAGGGAGAGCGATTCCTCCTACGAGCAGTACTTC
>few|TRBJ2-1|TRBV7-2|-
CASSSPWVHEQFF
TGTGCCAGCAGCTCCCCGTGGGTACATGAGCAGTTCTTC
>-|TRBJ2-6|TRBV18|-
CASSPQGGTPGANVLTF
TGTGCCAGCTCACCACAGGGGGGGACCCCTGGGGCCAACGTCCTGACTTTC
>many|TRBJ2-1|TRBV6-2/TRBV6-3|-
CASSYQGNNEQFF
TGTGCCAGCAGTTACCAGGGCAACAATGAGCAGTTCTTC
>-|TRBJ2-2|TRBV12-3/TRBV12-4|TRBD2
CVSSSRLAATGELFF
TGTGTCAGCAGTTCCCGACTAGCTGCCACCGGGGAGCTGTTTTTT
>-|TRBJ2-1|TRBV11-3|-
CASSLAGDGFDEQFF
TGTGCCAGCAGCTTAGCAGGGGACGGGTTCGATGAGCAGTTCTTC
>-|TRBJ2-3|TRBV3-1|-
CASSSRPPGTDTQYF
TGTGCCAGCAGCTCCCGCCCGCCGGGCACAGATACGCAGTATTTT
>-|TRBJ2-4|TRBV20-1|TRBD2
CSASGLAGRKNIQYF
TGCAGTGCTAGTGGGCTAGCGGGTCGCAAAAACATTCAGTACTTC
>few|TRBJ1-1|TRBV20-1|-
CSAGRQELEAFF
TGCAGTGCTGGGAGACAGGAGTTGGAAGCTTTCTTT
>-|TRBJ2-1|TRBV29-1|-
CSVDSLNKGSYNKQFF
TGCAGCGTTGACAGCTTAAACAAGGGCTCCTACAATAAGCAGTTCTTC
>few|TRBJ2-2|TRBV24-1|-
CATSEAAINTGELFF
TGTGCCACCAGTGAAGCTGCGATCAACACCGGGGAGCTGTTTTTT
>few|TRBJ1-5|TRBV6-1|-
CASSVGSQPQHF
TGTGCCAGCAGTGTTGGTAGTCAGCCCCAGCATTTT
>-|TRBJ1-2|TRBV20-1|TRBD1
CSADGRGGDGYTF
TGCAGTGCTGATGGCAGGGGGGGCGATGGCTACACCTTC
>-|TRBJ2-7|TRBV27|TRBD2
CASSLGAGGGVEQYF
TGTGCCAGCAGTTTAGGGGCCGGGGGGGGAGTCGAGCAGTACTTC
>few|TRBJ1-5|TRBV6-2/TRBV6-3|-
CASSERWGNQPQHF
TGTGCCAGCTCCGAACGGTGGGGCAATCAGCCCCAGCATTTT